This is a list of T cell receptor beta chains from one sample in a study of T-cell reconstitution after alpha-beta-depleted transplantation in children. TCRdb called the PCR reads again in MiXCR, with one record for every CDR3 protein. Of about 510,000 distinct CDR3 sequences listed, 11% were seen once; the top ten hold 14%. The specimen comprised PBMCs, mostly from graft donor cells, sampled 180 days after TCRalphabeta/CD19-depleted stem cell transplant. These receptors came from a female patient younger than 10 who had a stem cell transplant for aplastic anemia, so the T cells may come from the graft donor. Both conserved end residues are part of each CDR3. The D gene is left open where the match is weak. Only some rows state a clone size, as once, few, many or a class for expanded clones.

j_gene: TRBJ2-2
v_gene: TRBV29-1
d_gene: TRBD1
abundance: -
CDR3nt: TGCAGCGTTGAAATTTCAGGGGGCGGGGGGGAGCTGTTTTTT
CDR3aa: CSVEISGGGGELFF

j_gene: TRBJ2-3
v_gene: TRBV20-1
d_gene: -
abundance: -
CDR3nt: TGCAGTGCTAGAGCCGACACATCCCGCACAGATACGCAGTATTTT
CDR3aa: CSARADTSRTDTQYF

j_gene: TRBJ2-2
v_gene: TRBV19
d_gene: -
abundance: few
CDR3nt: TGTGCCAGTAGTATGGCAGCCGGGGAGCTGTTTTTT
CDR3aa: CASSMAAGELFF

j_gene: TRBJ2-3
v_gene: TRBV6-2/TRBV6-3
d_gene: TRBD1
abundance: many
CDR3nt: TGTGCCAGCAGTTCGCGTGGACAGGGAAATCGCCTTTCCACAGATACGCAGTATTTT
CDR3aa: CASSSRGQGNRLSTDTQYF

j_gene: TRBJ2-6
v_gene: TRBV20-1
d_gene: -
abundance: few
CDR3nt: TGCAGTGCTACCAGCTTCCTCTCTGGGGCCAACGTCCTGACTTTC
CDR3aa: CSATSFLSGANVLTF

j_gene: TRBJ2-3
v_gene: TRBV20-1
d_gene: -
abundance: few
CDR3nt: TGCAGTGCCCGAGGGGGGGGCTGGAGGACAGATACGCAGTATTTT
CDR3aa: CSARGGGWRTDTQYF

j_gene: TRBJ1-1
v_gene: TRBV20-1
d_gene: -
abundance: many
CDR3nt: TGCAGTGCTAGAGTTGGACAGTTTGAAGCTTTCTTT
CDR3aa: CSARVGQFEAFF

j_gene: TRBJ2-2
v_gene: TRBV5-1
d_gene: -
abundance: few
CDR3nt: TGCGCCAGCAGCTACACCAACAGGGTCACCGGGGAGCTGTTTTTT
CDR3aa: CASSYTNRVTGELFF

j_gene: TRBJ2-7
v_gene: TRBV18
d_gene: -
abundance: -
CDR3nt: TGTGCCAGCTCGCTGGACACAGACTACGAGCAGTACTTC
CDR3aa: CASSLDTDYEQYF

j_gene: TRBJ2-7
v_gene: TRBV6-1
d_gene: -
abundance: -
CDR3nt: TGTGCCAGCAGTCCCCCGATCGGCCTCAGGGTCGGCTACGAGCAGTACTTC
CDR3aa: CASSPPIGLRVGYEQYF

j_gene: TRBJ1-5
v_gene: TRBV29-1
d_gene: -
abundance: many
CDR3nt: TGCAGCGTCCAGGTGAGCAATCAGCCCCAGCATTTT
CDR3aa: CSVQVSNQPQHF

j_gene: TRBJ2-1
v_gene: TRBV11-3
d_gene: -
abundance: few
CDR3nt: TGTGCCAGCAGCTTAGTACGGGTGACAGGAGCCTCCTACAATGAGCAGTTCTTC
CDR3aa: CASSLVRVTGASYNEQFF

j_gene: TRBJ1-1
v_gene: TRBV28
d_gene: -
abundance: -
CDR3nt: TGTGCCAGCAGTTCCAGTGCTGGGACTGAAGCTTTCTTT
CDR3aa: CASSSSAGTEAFF

j_gene: TRBJ2-3
v_gene: TRBV5-1
d_gene: -
abundance: many
CDR3nt: TGCGCCAGCAGCCACACCGATGGAGATACGCAGTATTTT
CDR3aa: CASSHTDGDTQYF

j_gene: TRBJ2-1
v_gene: TRBV19
d_gene: -
abundance: -
CDR3nt: TGTGCCAGTAGTATAATGGGGCAGGGACAATTCTTC
CDR3aa: CASSIMGQGQFF

j_gene: TRBJ2-1
v_gene: TRBV12-3/TRBV12-4
d_gene: -
abundance: many
CDR3nt: TGTGCCAGCAGTAACAATGAGCAGTTCTTC
CDR3aa: CASSNNEQFF

j_gene: TRBJ2-7
v_gene: TRBV28
d_gene: -
abundance: few
CDR3nt: TGTGCCAGCAGTCTCTATCGACAGGACGAGCAGTACTTC
CDR3aa: CASSLYRQDEQYF

j_gene: TRBJ2-2
v_gene: TRBV12-3/TRBV12-4
d_gene: TRBD2
abundance: many
CDR3nt: TGTGCCAGCAGTTTAGGCCCTAGCGGGGCAACCGGGGAGCTGTTTTTT
CDR3aa: CASSLGPSGATGELFF

j_gene: TRBJ2-2
v_gene: TRBV24-1
d_gene: -
abundance: few
CDR3nt: TGTGCCACCAGTGATTCAGGACAGACTAACACCGGGGAGCTGTTTTTT
CDR3aa: CATSDSGQTNTGELFF

j_gene: TRBJ2-3
v_gene: TRBV5-1
d_gene: -
abundance: few
CDR3nt: TGCGCCAGCAGCGTTAGCGACACAGATACGCAGTATTTT
CDR3aa: CASSVSDTDTQYF

j_gene: TRBJ2-6
v_gene: TRBV6-5
d_gene: -
abundance: many
CDR3nt: TGTGCCAGCAGTTGGAACAGGGGAGGCCCCTCTGGGGCCAACGTCCTGACTTTC
CDR3aa: CASSWNRGGPSGANVLTF

j_gene: TRBJ2-5
v_gene: TRBV5-1
d_gene: TRBD1
abundance: -
CDR3nt: TGCGCCAGCAGCTTGGGGACAGGGTATGAGACCCACTACTTC
CDR3aa: CASSLGTGYETHYF

j_gene: TRBJ2-1
v_gene: TRBV4-1
d_gene: TRBD2
abundance: many
CDR3nt: TGCGCCAGCAGCCAAGAAAGACTAGCGGGAGTGAGTGAGCAGTTCTTC
CDR3aa: CASSQERLAGVSEQFF

j_gene: TRBJ2-1
v_gene: TRBV14
d_gene: -
abundance: few
CDR3nt: TGTGCCAGCAGCCGCGAATGGCCGCCCTACAATGAGCAGTTCTTC
CDR3aa: CASSREWPPYNEQFF

j_gene: TRBJ2-6
v_gene: TRBV7-2
d_gene: -
abundance: few
CDR3nt: TGTGCCAGCAGCTGGGGTTTCGGGGCCAACGTCCTGACTTTC
CDR3aa: CASSWGFGANVLTF

j_gene: TRBJ2-5
v_gene: TRBV6-5
d_gene: TRBD2
abundance: -
CDR3nt: TGTGCCAGCAGTTACCTAGCGGGGGGGCGAGAGACCCAGTACTTC
CDR3aa: CASSYLAGGRETQYF

j_gene: TRBJ2-3
v_gene: TRBV29-1
d_gene: -
abundance: many
CDR3nt: TGCAGCGTTGAAACTAGCAGAAGCACAGATACGCAGTATTTT
CDR3aa: CSVETSRSTDTQYF

j_gene: TRBJ2-1
v_gene: TRBV25-1
d_gene: TRBD2
abundance: few
CDR3nt: TGTGCCAGCACTCCAGGGACTAAAGCTACAATGAGGCAGTTCTTC
CDR3aa: CASTPGTKATMRQFF

j_gene: TRBJ1-2
v_gene: TRBV20-1
d_gene: -
abundance: -
CDR3nt: TGCAGTGCTTTATCTGGGGACTATGGCTACACCTTC
CDR3aa: CSALSGDYGYTF

j_gene: TRBJ2-1
v_gene: TRBV7-6
d_gene: TRBD1
abundance: -
CDR3nt: TGTGCCAGCAGCTTAGCGGTTGCAAGACAGGGCAATGAGCAGTTCTTC
CDR3aa: CASSLAVARQGNEQFF

j_gene: TRBJ1-3
v_gene: TRBV6-5
d_gene: -
abundance: medium-sized
CDR3nt: TGTGCCAGCAGTTACGGGGGGGCCGCAGGAAACACCATATATTTT
CDR3aa: CASSYGGAAGNTIYF

j_gene: TRBJ2-1
v_gene: TRBV6-2/TRBV6-3
d_gene: -
abundance: many
CDR3nt: TGTGCCAGCAGTTACTCAGTCAGCTCCTACAATGAGCAGTTCTTC
CDR3aa: CASSYSVSSYNEQFF

j_gene: TRBJ2-3
v_gene: TRBV28
d_gene: -
abundance: few
CDR3nt: TGTGCCAGCAGTCCCCCAGGATCCCTTCCAGATACGCAGTATTTT
CDR3aa: CASSPPGSLPDTQYF

j_gene: TRBJ2-5
v_gene: TRBV7-2
d_gene: -
abundance: -
CDR3nt: TGTGCCAGCAGCTTAGGCCGAGCCTCATTTTCCCCAGTCTTC
CDR3aa: CASSLGRASFSPVF